This note documents a single T cell receptor beta chain sequence. Its antigen is still unknown. The data were obtained in a study of radiotherapy plus CTLA-4 blockade in lung cancer. The study, taken as a whole, reports: Reports state that early shifts in blood T cell clones, with interferon-beta, best predicted response. Blood TCR clones of tumor origin expanded after radiotherapy plus ipilimumab.

The method was immunoSEQ multiplex PCR; TCRdb's version includes in-frame clones alone and lacks a portion of them. Altogether tens of thousands of clones are present, more than 75% being singletons, with the ten largest covering around 15%. V lost 2 bases, J lost 5 bases, and 5 bases stayed unmatched. This CDR3 comprises 13 residues. Germline V gene data show CDR1 as GTSNPN and CDR2 as SVGIG (reference sequence). The receptor was derived from a human donor with non-small cell lung cancer that progressed on radiotherapy plus ipilimumab. The chain uses TRBV30 and TRBJ1-1; 7 bases agree with TRBD1. The source material was peripheral blood, sampled from a patient treated with radiotherapy plus ipilimumab. The CDR3 DNA reads as TGTGCCTGGAGTATCCAGGGGGGGACTGAAGCTTTCTTT. Amino acids: CAWSIQGGTEAFF.